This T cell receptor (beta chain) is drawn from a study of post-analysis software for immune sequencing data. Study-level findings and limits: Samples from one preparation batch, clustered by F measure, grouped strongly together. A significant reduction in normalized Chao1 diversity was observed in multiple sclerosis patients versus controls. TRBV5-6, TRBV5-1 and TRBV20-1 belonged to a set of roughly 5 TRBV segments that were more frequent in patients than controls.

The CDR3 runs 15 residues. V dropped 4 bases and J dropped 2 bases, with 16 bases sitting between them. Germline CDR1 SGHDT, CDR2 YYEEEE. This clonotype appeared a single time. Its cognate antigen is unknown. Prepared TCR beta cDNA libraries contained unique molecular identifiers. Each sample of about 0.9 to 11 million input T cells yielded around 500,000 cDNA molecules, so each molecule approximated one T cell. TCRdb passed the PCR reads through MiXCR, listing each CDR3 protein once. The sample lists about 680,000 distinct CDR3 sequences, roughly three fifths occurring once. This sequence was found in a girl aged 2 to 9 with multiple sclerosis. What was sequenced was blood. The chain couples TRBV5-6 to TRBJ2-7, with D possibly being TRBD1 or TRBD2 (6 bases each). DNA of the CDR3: TGTGCCAGCAGCCCTGGGGGCGGGACTCCCTACGAGCAGTACTTC. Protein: CASSPGGGTPYEQYF.